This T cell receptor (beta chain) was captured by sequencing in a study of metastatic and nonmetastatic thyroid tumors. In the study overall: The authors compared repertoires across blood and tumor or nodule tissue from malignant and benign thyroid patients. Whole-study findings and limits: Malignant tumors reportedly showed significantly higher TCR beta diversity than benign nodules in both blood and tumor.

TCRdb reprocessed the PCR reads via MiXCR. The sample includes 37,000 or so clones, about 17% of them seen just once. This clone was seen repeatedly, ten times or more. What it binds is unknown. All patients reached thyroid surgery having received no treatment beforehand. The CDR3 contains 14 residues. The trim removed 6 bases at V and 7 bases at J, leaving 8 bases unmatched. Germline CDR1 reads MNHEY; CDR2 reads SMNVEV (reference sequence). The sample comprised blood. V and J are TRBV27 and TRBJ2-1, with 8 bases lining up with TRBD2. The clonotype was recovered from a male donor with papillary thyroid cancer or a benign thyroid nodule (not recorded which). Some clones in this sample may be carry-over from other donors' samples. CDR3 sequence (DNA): TGTGCCAGCAGCTCCGGGGGGGGTTGGAATGAGCAGTTCTTC. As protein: CASSSGGGWNEQFF.